The rows below give T cell receptor beta chains drawn from one sample of a study of blood T cells in healthy people across ages. TCRdb processed the 5' RACE reads anew with MiXCR; each CDR3 protein has one entry. This sample has 550,000 to 750,000 distinct CDR3 sequences, with roughly 21% found just once. Specimen: blood. The source of these receptors is an older man in good health. The CDR3 runs from the conserved cysteine through the conserved F or W.

J | V | CDR3
TRBJ1-2 | TRBV20-1 | CSATGTGDNYGYTF
TRBJ2-5 | TRBV29-1 | CSVTGRGQTGSETQYF
TRBJ2-5 | TRBV9 | CASSVNPDTQETQYF
- | TRBV6-2/TRBV6-3 | CASSQRRPQEQFF
TRBJ2-7 | TRBV7-2 | CASSLGRAEQYF
TRBJ2-7 | TRBV5-1 | CASSLGIPSYEQYF
TRBJ2-1 | TRBV19 | CVSRGGYNEQFF
TRBJ2-4 | TRBV11-2 | CASSSGTSGQLAKNIQYF
TRBJ2-5 | TRBV2 | CASRQGIEETQYF
TRBJ2-7 | TRBV7-2 | CASSLGIAYEQYF
TRBJ2-1 | TRBV7-2 | CASSSRGRAVYNEQFF
- | TRBV20-1 | CSARDMAASYEQYF
TRBJ2-7 | TRBV28 | CASSFRDRGPEQYF
TRBJ2-5 | TRBV7-9 | CASSSTSRAGETQYF
TRBJ2-7 | TRBV7-8 | CASSLEDRPYEQYF
TRBJ2-5 | TRBV3-1 | CASSLRTQQETQYF
TRBJ1-6 | TRBV3-1 | CASSLGTVVNSPLHF
TRBJ2-2 | TRBV5-1 | CASSLTGWGTGELFF
TRBJ2-3 | TRBV20-1 | CSASGDPHSTDTQYF
TRBJ2-2 | TRBV5-8 | CASSLFGGPNTGELFF
TRBJ1-1 | TRBV6-5 | CASSFGQGGTEAFF
TRBJ2-4 | TRBV20-1 | CSAIPDYGIQYF
TRBJ2-5 | TRBV29-1 | CSVSQLQETQYF
TRBJ2-1 | TRBV6-9 | CASSYGTSGSGSYNEQFF
- | TRBV7-9 | CASKQTEYNEQFF
TRBJ1-1 | TRBV11-2 | CASSLAGTGNTEAFF
TRBJ1-2 | TRBV29-1 | CSAPGPQGASGYTF
TRBJ1-1 | TRBV12-3/TRBV12-4 | CASSKDPVDTEAFF
TRBJ2-1 | TRBV7-3 | CASSPTGTSGRASSYNEQFF
TRBJ2-3 | TRBV3-1 | CASSSLGLSTDTQYF
TRBJ2-6 | TRBV3-1 | CASSRRTGQTVEGVTF
- | TRBV25-1 | CASRQGARYEQYF
TRBJ1-3 | TRBV7-2 | CASSYPGTGGNTIYF
TRBJ1-5 | TRBV21-1 | CASSPKPNNRDGTNNQPQHF
TRBJ1-2 | TRBV9 | CASSASRGPDYGYTF
- | TRBV6-2/TRBV6-3 | CASHGQGVETQYF
TRBJ2-3 | TRBV7-8 | CASEELAGISDTQYF
TRBJ2-5 | TRBV6-6 | CASSQDHGGETQYF
TRBJ2-1 | TRBV29-1 | CSVDYIGDEQLF
TRBJ2-7 | TRBV21-1 | CASSPRTSGTPYEQYF
- | TRBV18 | CASSSTTQKQFF
TRBJ2-1 | TRBV5-5 | CASSLDSGGDNEQFF
TRBJ1-6 | TRBV27 | CASSSRIQGANSPLHF
TRBJ2-2 | TRBV6-1 | CASSLNRQEPRTGELFF
TRBJ2-5 | TRBV21-1 | CASSKVTTKPQETQYF
TRBJ1-1 | TRBV7-2 | CASSLRQGFEAFF
TRBJ2-7 | TRBV3-1 | CASSPQVSRGISYEQYF
TRBJ2-3 | TRBV11-2 | CASSLGSRSGGTQYF
TRBJ1-1 | TRBV27 | CASWNRDSGAFF
TRBJ2-7 | TRBV20-1 | CSARSRGPIEQYF
- | TRBV7-2 | CASNLINEQFF
TRBJ2-7 | TRBV9 | CASSVVGGVSLYEQYF
TRBJ2-1 | TRBV25-1 | CATSGGLVTFLGEQFF
TRBJ2-7 | TRBV20-1 | CSARVPGLVTRYEQYF